Included here is one TCR beta chain sequence, with context. This record belongs to a study of PD-L1 blockade in urothelial cancer. In the study overall: Prior regimens of chemotherapy numbered 0 to 3 per patient. Samples of blood were analyzed 3 weeks (second dose) and 6 weeks after treatment start.

As for time point: pretreatment peripheral blood. Diagnoses among patients were locally advanced or metastatic urothelial carcinoma. V dropped 0 bases and J dropped 1 base, with 8 bases sitting between them. The CDR3 consists of 14 residues. Germline CDR1 and CDR2: SGHNT and YYREEE (reference sequence). The assay was immunoSEQ multiplex PCR, and TCRdb's table has in-frame clones only and misses some. Among 35,000 to 45,000 clones listed, about 89% were seen once. This sequence was found in a woman aged 55-70 years with urothelial cancer. Here the sequenced sample was PBMCs, taken around atezolizumab (anti-PD-L1) treatment. This chain joins TRBV5-4 and TRBJ2-7; D is unclear. CDR3 DNA sequence: TGTGCCAGCAGCTTGGAATATTTGTCCTACGAGCAGTACTTC. Encoded protein: CASSLEYLSYEQYF.